The clone carrying this T cell receptor beta chain was seen only a few times. Its antigen remains unknown. There are 15 residues in the CDR3. Germline V gene lookup returns CDR1 SGDLS and CDR2 YYNGEE. The V and J ends lost 6 bases and 2 bases respectively, with 17 bases between them. cDNA synthesis used the whole RNA isolate, giving expressed TCRB sequences. Generated by immunoSEQ multiplex PCR, the TCRdb table keeps only in-frame clones and is missing some. The sample contains roughly 300,000 clones, 6.5% to 10% of which appear only once. The record originates from a study of beta chain features in type 1 diabetes. Study outcomes and limitations: In type 1 diabetes patients, VDJ junctions had fewer insertions; deletions at these junctions were more frequent.

Sample: central memory CD4+ T cells from blood. The sequence was collected from a woman in her late teens or twenties in good health. This chain joins TRBV9 and TRBJ2-5, with TRBD2 as a possible D gene (6 bases). CDR3 in amino acids: CASTRLGDGQETQYF. The CDR3 DNA follows: TGTGCCAGCACCCGACTAGGGGATGGGCAAGAGACCCAGTACTTC.